The subject of this entry is one T cell receptor beta chain. The entry originates in a study of cytomegalovirus exposure and HLA in healthy donors. Vbeta (60) and Jbeta (13) primers were used in the PCR. Profiled with immunoSEQ multiplex PCR; TCRdb holds only in-frame clones, not every one. The table shows 85,000 to 100,000 clones, with roughly three quarters occurring only once. This receptor was obtained from a male donor in good health and CMV-seropositive. Sequences were obtained from PBMCs.

CDR3 residues: CASSLYGDGYTF. In nucleotides, the CDR3 is TGCGCCAGCAGCTTGTATGGAGACGGCTACACCTTC. The J gene is TRBJ1-2, the V gene TRBV5-1, with unresolved D. Germline V lookup: CDR1 SGHRS, CDR2 YFSETQ. This CDR3 region has 12 residues. Trimming removed 1 base at V and 8 bases at J, with 9 bases between.